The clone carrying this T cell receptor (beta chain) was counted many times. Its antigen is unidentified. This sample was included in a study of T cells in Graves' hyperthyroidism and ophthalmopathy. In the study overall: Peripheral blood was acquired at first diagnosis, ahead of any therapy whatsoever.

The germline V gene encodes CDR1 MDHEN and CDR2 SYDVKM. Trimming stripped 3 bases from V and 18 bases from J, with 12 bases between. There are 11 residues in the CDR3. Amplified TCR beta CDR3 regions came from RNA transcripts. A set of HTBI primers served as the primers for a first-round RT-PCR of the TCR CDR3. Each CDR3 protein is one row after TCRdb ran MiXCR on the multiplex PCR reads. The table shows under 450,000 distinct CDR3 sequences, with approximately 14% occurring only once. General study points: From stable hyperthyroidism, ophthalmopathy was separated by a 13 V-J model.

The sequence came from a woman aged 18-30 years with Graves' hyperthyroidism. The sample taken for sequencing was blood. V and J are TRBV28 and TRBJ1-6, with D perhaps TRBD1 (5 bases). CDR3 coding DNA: TGTGCCAGCAGTTTTGGTGGGACCAACCACTTT. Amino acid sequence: CASSFGGTNHF.